Sequencing of this TCR beta chain was carried out in a study of blood T cell repertoires in COVID-19. Study in general: From the United States, Italy and Spain came samples of acute and convalescent COVID-19. In each case, the material was cDNA or gDNA derived from T cells, B-cell-depleted T cells, or PBMCs.

Per the original data handling: Estimation of nucleated cell counts relied on the amplification of reference gene primers. The repertoire was sequenced with immunoSEQ multiplex PCR; TCRdb's copy has only in-frame clones and lacks some. The DNA was the basis for D and trimming; V, J and clone size are from that table. This sample has approximately 110,000 clones; roughly 83% occur once, and the top ten carry about 5.4%. This CDR3 is built from 12 residues. The ends were cut back, 3 bases at V and 5 bases at J, with 10 bases in the middle. Germline loops: CDR1 DFQATT, CDR2 SNEGSKA (reference sequence).

The chain couples TRBV20-1 to TRBJ1-2; D uncertain. The TCR sequence derives from a human donor in a cohort sampled during active COVID-19. Sequenced material: peripheral blood. The CDR3: CSASEPRYGYTF. The CDR3 coding sequence is TGCAGTGCTAGTGAACCGCGGTATGGCTACACCTTC.